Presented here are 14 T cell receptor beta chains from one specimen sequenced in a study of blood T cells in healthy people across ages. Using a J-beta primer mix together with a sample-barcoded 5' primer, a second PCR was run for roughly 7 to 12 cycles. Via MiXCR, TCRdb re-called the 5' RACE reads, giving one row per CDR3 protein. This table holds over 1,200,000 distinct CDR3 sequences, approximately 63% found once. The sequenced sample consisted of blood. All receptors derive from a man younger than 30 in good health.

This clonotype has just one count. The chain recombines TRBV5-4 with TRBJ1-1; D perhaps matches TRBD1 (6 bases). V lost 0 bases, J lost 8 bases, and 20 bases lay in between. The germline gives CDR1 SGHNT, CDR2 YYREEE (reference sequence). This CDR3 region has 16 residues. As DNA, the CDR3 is TGTGCCAGCAGCTTGGTCCGTGGGGGGGCCTACGCGGAAGCTTTCTTT. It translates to CASSLVRGGAYAEAFF.

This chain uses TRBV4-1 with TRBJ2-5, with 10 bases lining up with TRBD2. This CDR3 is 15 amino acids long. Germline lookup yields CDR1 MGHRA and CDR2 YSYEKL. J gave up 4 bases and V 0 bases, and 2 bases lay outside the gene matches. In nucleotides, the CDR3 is TGCGCCAGCAGCCAAGAATGGACTAGCGGAGAGACCCAGTACTTC. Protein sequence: CASSQEWTSGETQYF.

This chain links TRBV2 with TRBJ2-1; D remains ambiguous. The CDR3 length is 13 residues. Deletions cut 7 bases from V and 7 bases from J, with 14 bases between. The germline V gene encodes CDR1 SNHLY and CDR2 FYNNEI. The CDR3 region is CASNGRTRNEQFF. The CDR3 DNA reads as TGTGCCAGCAACGGACGTACAAGAAATGAGCAGTTCTTC.

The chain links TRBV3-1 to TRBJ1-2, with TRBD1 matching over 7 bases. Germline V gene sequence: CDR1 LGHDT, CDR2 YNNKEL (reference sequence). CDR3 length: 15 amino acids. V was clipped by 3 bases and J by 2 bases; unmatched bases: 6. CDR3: CASSQGQTGNYGYTF. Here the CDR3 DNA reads TGTGCCAGCAGCCAGGGTCAGACAGGGAACTATGGCTACACCTTC.

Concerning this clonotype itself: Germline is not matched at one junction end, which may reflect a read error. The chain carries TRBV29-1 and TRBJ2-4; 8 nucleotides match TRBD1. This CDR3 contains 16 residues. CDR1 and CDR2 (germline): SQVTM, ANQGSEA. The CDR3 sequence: CGVEIQGAVAKNIQYF. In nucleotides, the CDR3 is TGCGGCGTTGAAATCCAGGGGGCGGTAGCCAAAAACATTCAGTACTTC.

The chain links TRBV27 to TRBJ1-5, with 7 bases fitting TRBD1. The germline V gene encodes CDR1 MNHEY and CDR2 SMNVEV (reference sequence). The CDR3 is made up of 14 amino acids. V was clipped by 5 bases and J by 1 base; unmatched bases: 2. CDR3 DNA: TGTGCCAGCAGTACAGGGGAGAGCAATCAGCCCCAGCATTTT. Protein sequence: CASSTGESNQPQHF.

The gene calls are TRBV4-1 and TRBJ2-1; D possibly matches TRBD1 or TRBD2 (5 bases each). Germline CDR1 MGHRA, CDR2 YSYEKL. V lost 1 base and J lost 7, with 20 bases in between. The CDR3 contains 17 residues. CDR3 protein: CASSQAVLGTSGNEQFF. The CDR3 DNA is TGCGCCAGCAGCCAAGCAGTATTGGGGACCTCGGGAAATGAGCAGTTCTTC.

The DNA of the CDR3 is TGCAGTGCTAATCGTCAGCCATCCTCCTACGAGCAGTACTTC. Its translation: CSANRQPSSYEQYF. This rearrangement joins TRBV20-1 to TRBJ2-7, with no clear D. Trimming shortened V by 4 bases and J by 0 bases, and 13 bases separated the two germline ends. This CDR3 has 14 residues. Per the germline V gene, CDR1 is DFQATT and CDR2 is SNEGSKA (reference sequence).

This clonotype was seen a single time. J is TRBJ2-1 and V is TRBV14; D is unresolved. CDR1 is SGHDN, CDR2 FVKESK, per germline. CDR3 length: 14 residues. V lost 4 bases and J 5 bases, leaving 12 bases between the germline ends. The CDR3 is CASSPTILHNEQFF. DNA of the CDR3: TGTGCCAGCAGCCCAACAATACTACACAATGAGCAGTTCTTC.

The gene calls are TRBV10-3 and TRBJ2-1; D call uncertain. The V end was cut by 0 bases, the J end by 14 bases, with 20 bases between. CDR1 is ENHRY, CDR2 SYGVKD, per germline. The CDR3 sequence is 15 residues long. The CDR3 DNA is TGTGCCATCAGTGAGTCGAAAGTGCTAGATACGACGGAGTTCTTC. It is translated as CAISESKVLDTTEFF.

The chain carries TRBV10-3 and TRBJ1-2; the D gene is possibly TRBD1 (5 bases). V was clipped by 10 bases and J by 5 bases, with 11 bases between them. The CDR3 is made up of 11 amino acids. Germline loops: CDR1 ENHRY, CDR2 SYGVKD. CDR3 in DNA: TGTGCCACCTACGGGGGTTATGGCTACACCTTC. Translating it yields CATYGGYGYTF.

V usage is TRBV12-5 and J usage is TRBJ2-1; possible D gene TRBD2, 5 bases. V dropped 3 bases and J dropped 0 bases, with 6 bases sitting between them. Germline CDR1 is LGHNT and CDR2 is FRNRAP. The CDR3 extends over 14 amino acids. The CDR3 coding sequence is TGTGCTAGTGGTTTTGGGAGCTCCTACAATGAGCAGTTCTTC. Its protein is CASGFGSSYNEQFF.

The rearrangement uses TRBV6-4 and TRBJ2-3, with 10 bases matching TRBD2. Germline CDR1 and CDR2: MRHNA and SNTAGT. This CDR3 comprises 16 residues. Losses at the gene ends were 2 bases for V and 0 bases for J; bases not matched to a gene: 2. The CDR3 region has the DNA TGTGCCAGCAGTGACCTAGCGGGGGTGAGCACAGATACGCAGTATTTT. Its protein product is CASSDLAGVSTDTQYF.

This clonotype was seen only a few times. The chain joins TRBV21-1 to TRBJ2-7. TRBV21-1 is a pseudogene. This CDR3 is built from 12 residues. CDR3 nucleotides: TGTGCCAGCAGCAAAATCACCTACGAGCAGTACTTC. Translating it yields CASSKITYEQYF.